This T cell receptor beta chain was documented in a study of human T cells and chemical hapten exposure (dated by TCRdb to the early 2020s). Broadly, across the study: Libraries were pooled for sequencing, and variation in per-sample TCR yields was attributed mainly to small differences in library volumes within the pool. From each blood RNA sample, both TCR alpha and TCR beta chains were sequenced. The study tracked peripheral blood TCR repertoire changes in vivo during primary and secondary sensitization to the hapten diphenylcyclopropenone (DPC) in alopecia patients. General findings and caveats noted by the study authors: After repeated subsampling, the strength of the expansion versus patch-test correlation and the threshold at which it became significant changed. No change with DPC sensitization was found in the number of TCRs above 1 in 1000 frequency, and no evidence of global repertoire structure alterations was found.

The receptor library was made with RACE. Sequencing used a NextSeq 500. During library preparation, unique molecular identifiers were attached to individual cDNA molecules so that TCRs could be counted quantitatively and reproducibly. The authors' analysis ran thus. A median of approximately 96,000 TCRs per sample was observed, with a range of roughly 20,000 to 700,000. V, J and CDR3 annotation of the TCR reads was performed with the Decombinator software suite. Every sample was subsampled to the same number of TCRs (28,000) for the PS versus PT1 abundance plots. Expanded TCRs were defined as absent before sensitization and observed at least eight times at the 2-week time point. TCRdb applied fastp at Q25 and MiXCR to the public reads, then kept only in-frame beta chains. Rows matching on CDR3 protein sequence are summarized as one entry with the most common DNA and genes. TCRdb's processing, not the authors', yielded these V and J calls. For this sample the table gives some 40,000 distinct CDR3 sequences, of which 3% to 4.5% were detected only once. The ten top clones hold about 6% of the sample.

This clonotype was picked up a small number of times. The specificity of this receptor is unknown. Per-base quality was not reported, and no clone a single base away is much larger than it. This specimen's time point label, interpreted: healthy volunteer bleed at 6 weeks. Total RNA was isolated from unfractionated whole blood collected in Tempus Blood RNA tubes. As TCR sequencing controls, about five healthy volunteers were used, with blood taken at day 0, 2 weeks and 6 weeks. Taken from cysteine to phenylalanine, the CDR3 has 17 residues. Only the CDR3 portion is preserved as DNA: 51 bases, with reading frame beginning at the first base. Sequences DFQATT (CDR1) and SNEGSKA (CDR2) are obtained from the germline V gene (reference sequence). After removal of 4 bases from V and 4 bases from J, the junction retains 11 bases not matched to a gene.

The sequenced material came from whole blood. The clonotype was recovered from a human donor in good health. Some clones in this sample may be carry-over from other donors' samples. This chain joins TRBV20-1 to TRBJ2-1; TRBD2 agrees with 12 junctional bases. The CDR3 loop reads CSATRRASGRAYNEQFF. The sequenced DNA is TGCAGTGCTACCCGAAGGGCTAGCGGGAGGGCTTACAATGAGCAGTTCTTC.